This T cell receptor beta chain was found in a study of blood T cell repertoires in COVID-19. Study-level background: The United States, Italy and Spain supplied acute and convalescent COVID-19 samples.

Assay: immunoSEQ multiplex PCR; the TCRdb copy retains only in-frame clones and omits some. The sample shows tens of thousands of clones, 85% to 90% of them seen only once. J was trimmed by 4 bases and V by 1 base; bases with no gene match: 4. The CDR3 covers 15 residues. Germline values: CDR1 SGHAT, CDR2 FQNNGV. The receptor comes from a human donor with active COVID-19. The donor label of this sample is uncertain. Specimen: peripheral blood. The chain recombines TRBV11-2 with TRBJ2-1, with TRBD1 matching over 7 bases. DNA for the CDR3: TGTGCCAGCAGCTTAGGGACAGGAGCTTACAATGAGCAGTTCTTC. It specifies CASSLGTGAYNEQFF. Full variable domain (missing parts from reference TRBV11-2 and TRBJ2-1): EAGVAQSPRYKIIEKRQSVAFWCNPISGHATLYWYQQILGQGPKLLIQFQNNGVVDDSQLPKDRFSAERLKGVDSTLKIQPAKLEDSAVYLCASSLGTGAYNEQFFGPGTRLTVL.